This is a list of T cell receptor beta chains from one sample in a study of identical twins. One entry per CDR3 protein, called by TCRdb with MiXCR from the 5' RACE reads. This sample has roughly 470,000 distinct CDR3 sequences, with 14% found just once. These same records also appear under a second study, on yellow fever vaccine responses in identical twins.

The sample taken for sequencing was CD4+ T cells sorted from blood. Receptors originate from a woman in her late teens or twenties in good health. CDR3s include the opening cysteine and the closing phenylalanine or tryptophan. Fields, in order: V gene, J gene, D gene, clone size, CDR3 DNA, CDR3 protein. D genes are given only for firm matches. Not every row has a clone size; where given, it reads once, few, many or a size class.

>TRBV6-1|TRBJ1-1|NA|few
TGTGCCAGCAGTGAAGCGGGCAGGAACACTGAAGCTTTCTTT
CASSEAGRNTEAFF
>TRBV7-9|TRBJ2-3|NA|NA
TGTGCCAGCAGCCTGGGGGGCGAGGCAGATACGCAGTATTTT
CASSLGGEADTQYF
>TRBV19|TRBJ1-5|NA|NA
TGTGCCAGCGTGACAGACAATCAGCCCCAGCATTTT
CASVTDNQPQHF
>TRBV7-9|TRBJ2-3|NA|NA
TGTGCCAGCAGCGCAGGGATGGGGCAGTATTTT
CASSAGMGQYF
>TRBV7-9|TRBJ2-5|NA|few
TGTGCCAGCAGCCGCCCGGCAGGGCAAGAGACCCAGTACTTC
CASSRPAGQETQYF
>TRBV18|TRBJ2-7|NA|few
TGTGCCAGCTCACCACCGGGCGGTGTAAGCTCCTACGAGCAGTACTTC
CASSPPGGVSSYEQYF
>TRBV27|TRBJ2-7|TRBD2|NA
TGTGCCAGCAGTGCTAAGGGAGCGGGAGTCTACGAGCAGTACTTC
CASSAKGAGVYEQYF
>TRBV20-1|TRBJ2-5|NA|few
TGCAGTGCTAGAGTTTCGGGGAACCAAGAGACCCAGTACTTC
CSARVSGNQETQYF
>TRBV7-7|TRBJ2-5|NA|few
TGTGCTAGCAGCTTAGGGGACCGGAGGTCGGAGACCCAGTACTTC
CASSLGDRRSETQYF
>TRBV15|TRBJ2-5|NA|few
TGTGCCACCAGCAGAGTTGGGGGAGGGGGGGGAGAGACCCAGTACTTC
CATSRVGGGGGETQYF
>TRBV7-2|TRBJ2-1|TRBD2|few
TGTGCCAGCAGCTGGAACAGCGGGGGACCCTACAATGAGCAGTTCTTC
CASSWNSGGPYNEQFF
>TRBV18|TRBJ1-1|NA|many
TGTGCCAGCTCACCACTAATGAACACTGAAGCTTTCTTT
CASSPLMNTEAFF
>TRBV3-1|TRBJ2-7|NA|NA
TGTGCCAGCAGCCAAGTTGTCAGTGCCTACGAGCAGTACTTC
CASSQVVSAYEQYF
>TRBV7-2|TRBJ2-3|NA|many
TGTGCCAGCAGCTTAGGTCAACTAGAATCTACGCAGTATTTT
CASSLGQLESTQYF
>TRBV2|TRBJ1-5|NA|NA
TGTGCCAGCAGTGAACAGGGACGACAGCCCCAGCATTTT
CASSEQGRQPQHF
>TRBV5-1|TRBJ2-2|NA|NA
TGCGCCAGCAGCTTAACTACGGGGAGAATTACCGGGGAGCTGTTTTTT
CASSLTTGRITGELFF
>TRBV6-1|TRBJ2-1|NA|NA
TGTGCCAGCAGCCGAGACCCTAACTTCTACAATGAGCAGTTCTTC
CASSRDPNFYNEQFF
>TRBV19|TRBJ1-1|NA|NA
TGTGCCAGTAGTATAGGCGTCATGAACACTGAAGCTTTCTTT
CASSIGVMNTEAFF
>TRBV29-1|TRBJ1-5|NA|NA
TGCAGCGTATCCGGGGAGATAGGCAATCAGCCCCAGCATTTT
CSVSGEIGNQPQHF
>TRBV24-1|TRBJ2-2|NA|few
TGTGCCACCAGTGAACCTGACAGTTACACCGGGGAGCTGTTTTTT
CATSEPDSYTGELFF
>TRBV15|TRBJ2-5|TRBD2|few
TGTGCCACCAGCCCGAGGACTAGCGGGGGCGGTGAGACCCAGTACTTC
CATSPRTSGGGETQYF
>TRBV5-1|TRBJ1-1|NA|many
TGCGCCAGCAGCTTGGTGGGGGCGCGGAACACTGAAGCTTTCTTT
CASSLVGARNTEAFF
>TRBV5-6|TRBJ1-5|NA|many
TGTGCCAGCAGCTTGACGGCCGGGAGCAATCAGCCCCAGCATTTT
CASSLTAGSNQPQHF
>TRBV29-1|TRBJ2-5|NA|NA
TGCAGCGTTGAAGATCACAGGGGAGGGACCCAGTACTTC
CSVEDHRGGTQYF
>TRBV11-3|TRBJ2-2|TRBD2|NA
TGTGCCAGCAGCCGCAGCGGGAGCACCGGGGAGCTGTTTTTT
CASSRSGSTGELFF
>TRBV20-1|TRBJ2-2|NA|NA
TGCAGTGCCCCGCTCCGGACAGTAAACACCGGGGAGCTGTTTTTT
CSAPLRTVNTGELFF
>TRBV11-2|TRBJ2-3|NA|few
TGTGCCAGCAGCTTAGCTCAGGTCGCACATACGCAGTATTTT
CASSLAQVAHTQYF